This T cell receptor beta chain was observed in a study of T cells after posttransplantation cyclophosphamide. Overall study findings and caveats: Later blood repertoires were often dominated by clones from the donor CD8+ memory compartment. TRB clonality was highly associated with recipient CMV seropositivity and reactivation. Tissue-infiltrating T cells from skin or gut overlapped little with blood T cells.

This related bone marrow graft donor gave peripheral blood on the day of marrow donation. This table comes from immunoSEQ multiplex PCR, and its TCRdb copy is limited to in-frame clones, with some not included. The table records fewer than 60,000 clones, 85% to 95% of them present only once. V gave up 3 bases and J gave up 4 bases; unmatched junction bases: 4. The CDR3 is 15 residues long. The germline CDR1 and CDR2 sequences are SGHRS and YFSETQ. On this clone: The antigen is undetermined.

The rearrangement links TRBV5-1 to TRBJ2-5, with 12 bases fitting TRBD2. This clonotype originated in a woman aged 25 to 39 in good health and a related stem cell transplant donor. What was sequenced was PBMCs. CDR3 sequence reads: CASSSRLAGAETQYF. Here the CDR3 DNA reads TGCGCCAGCAGCTCCCGACTAGCGGGGGCAGAGACCCAGTACTTC.